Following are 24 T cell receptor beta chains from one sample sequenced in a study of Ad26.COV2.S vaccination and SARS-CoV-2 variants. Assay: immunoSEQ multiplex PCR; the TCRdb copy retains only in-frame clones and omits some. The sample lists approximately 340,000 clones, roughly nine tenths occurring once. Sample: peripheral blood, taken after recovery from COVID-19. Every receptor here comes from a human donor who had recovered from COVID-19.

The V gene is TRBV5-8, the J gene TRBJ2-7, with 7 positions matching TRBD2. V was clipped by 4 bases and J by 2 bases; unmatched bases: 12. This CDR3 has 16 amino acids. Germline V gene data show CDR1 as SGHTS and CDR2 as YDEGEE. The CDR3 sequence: CASSLGDYTRAYEQYF. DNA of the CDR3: TGTGCCAGCAGCCTAGGGGACTATACAAGAGCCTACGAGCAGTACTTC. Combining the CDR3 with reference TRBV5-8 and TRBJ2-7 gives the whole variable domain EAGVTQSPTHLIKTRGQQATLRCSPISGHTSVYWYQQALGLGLQFLLWYDEGEERNRGNFPPRFSGRQFPNYSSELNVNALELEDSALYLCASSLGDYTRAYEQYFGPGTRLTVT.

The CDR3 here is CASSTPHKETANQPQHF. In nucleotides, the CDR3 is TGTGCCAGCAGCACCCCCCACAAAGAAACCGCCAATCAGCCCCAGCATTTT. The V gene is TRBV21-1, the J gene TRBJ1-5; the listed D gene, TRBD1, was not tested against the DNA. TRBV21-1 corresponds to a pseudogene. The CDR3 spans 17 residues.

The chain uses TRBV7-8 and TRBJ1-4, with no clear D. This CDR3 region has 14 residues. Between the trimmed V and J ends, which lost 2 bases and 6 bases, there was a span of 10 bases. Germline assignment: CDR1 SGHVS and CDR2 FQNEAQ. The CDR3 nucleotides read TGTGCCAGCAGCTTACGGGCGTTTGATGAAAAACTGTTTTTT. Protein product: CASSLRAFDEKLFF.

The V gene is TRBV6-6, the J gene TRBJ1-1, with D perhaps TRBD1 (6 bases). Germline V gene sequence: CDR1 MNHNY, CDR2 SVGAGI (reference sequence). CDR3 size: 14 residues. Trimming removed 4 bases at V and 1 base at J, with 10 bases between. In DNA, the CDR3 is TGTGCCAGCAGTTCAACAGGGTCGAACACTGAAGCTTTCTTT. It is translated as CASSSTGSNTEAFF.

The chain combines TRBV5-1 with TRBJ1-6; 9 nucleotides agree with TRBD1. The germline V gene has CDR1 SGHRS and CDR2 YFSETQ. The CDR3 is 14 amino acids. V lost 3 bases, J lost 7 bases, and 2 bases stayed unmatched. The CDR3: CASSSGQGNSPLHF. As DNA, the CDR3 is TGCGCCAGCAGCTCGGGACAGGGAAATTCACCCCTCCACTTT. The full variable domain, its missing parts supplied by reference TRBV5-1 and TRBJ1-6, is KAGVTQTPRYLIKTRGQQVTLSCSPISGHRSVSWYQQTPGQGLQFLFEYFSETQRNKGNFPGRFSGRQFSNSRSEMNVSTLELGDSALYLCASSSGQGNSPLHFGNGTRLTVT.

This chain's CDR3 is CASSQSSRGTGNTIYF. Written as DNA, the CDR3 is TGCGCCAGCAGCCAAAGTAGCAGGGGAACTGGAAACACCATATATTTT. The rearrangement uses TRBV4-1 and TRBJ1-3; tentative D call: TRBD1 (6 bases). The V end was cut by 2 bases, the J end by 2 bases, with 13 bases between. The CDR3 contains 16 residues. Looked up from germline, CDR1 is MGHRA and CDR2 is YSYEKL.

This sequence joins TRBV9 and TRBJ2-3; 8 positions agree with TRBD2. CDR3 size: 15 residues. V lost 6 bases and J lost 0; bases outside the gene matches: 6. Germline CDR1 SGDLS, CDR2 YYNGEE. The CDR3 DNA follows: TGTGCCAGCACCGGGGGGGGTTTGAGCACAGATACGCAGTATTTT. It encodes CASTGGGLSTDTQYF.

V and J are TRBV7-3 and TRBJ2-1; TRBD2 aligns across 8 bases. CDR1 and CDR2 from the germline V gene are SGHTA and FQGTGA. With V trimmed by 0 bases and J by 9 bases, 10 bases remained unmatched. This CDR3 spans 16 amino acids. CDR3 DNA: TGTGCCAGCAGCTTAACGGCCGGGACTAGTCCCCGTGAGCAGTTCTTC. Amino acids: CASSLTAGTSPREQFF.

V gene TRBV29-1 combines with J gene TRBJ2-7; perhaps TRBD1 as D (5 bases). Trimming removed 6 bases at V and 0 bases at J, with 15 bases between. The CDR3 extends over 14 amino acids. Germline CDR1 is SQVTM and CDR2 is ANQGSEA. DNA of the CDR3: TGCAGCGTAGGCACAGGTAGTAGCTCCTACGAGCAGTACTTC. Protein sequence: CSVGTGSSSYEQYF.

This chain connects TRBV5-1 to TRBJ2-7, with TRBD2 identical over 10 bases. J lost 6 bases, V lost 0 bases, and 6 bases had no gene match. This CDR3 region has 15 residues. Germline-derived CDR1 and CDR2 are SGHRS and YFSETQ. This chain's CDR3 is CASSLASGGTSEQYF. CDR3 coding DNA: TGCGCCAGCAGCTTGGCTAGCGGGGGCACATCCGAGCAGTACTTC.

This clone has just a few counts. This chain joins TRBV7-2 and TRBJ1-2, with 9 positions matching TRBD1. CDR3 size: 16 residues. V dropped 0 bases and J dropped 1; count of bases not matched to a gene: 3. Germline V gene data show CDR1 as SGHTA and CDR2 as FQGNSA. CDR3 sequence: CASSLAGQGSNYGYTF. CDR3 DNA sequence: TGTGCCAGCAGCTTAGCAGGACAGGGGAGTAACTATGGCTACACCTTC.

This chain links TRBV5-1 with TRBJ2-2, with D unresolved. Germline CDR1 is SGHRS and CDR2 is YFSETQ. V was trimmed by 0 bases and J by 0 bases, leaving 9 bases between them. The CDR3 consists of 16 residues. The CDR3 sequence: CASSLALITNTGELFF. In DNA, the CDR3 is TGCGCCAGCAGCTTGGCCCTGATCACGAACACCGGGGAGCTGTTTTTT.

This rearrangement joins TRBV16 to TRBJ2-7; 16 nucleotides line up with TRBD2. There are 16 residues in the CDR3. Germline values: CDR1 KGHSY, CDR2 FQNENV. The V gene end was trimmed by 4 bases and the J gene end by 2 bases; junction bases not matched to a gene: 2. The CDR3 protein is CASSLGTSGGAYEQYF. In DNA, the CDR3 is TGTGCCAGCAGCCTCGGGACTAGCGGGGGGGCCTACGAGCAGTACTTC.

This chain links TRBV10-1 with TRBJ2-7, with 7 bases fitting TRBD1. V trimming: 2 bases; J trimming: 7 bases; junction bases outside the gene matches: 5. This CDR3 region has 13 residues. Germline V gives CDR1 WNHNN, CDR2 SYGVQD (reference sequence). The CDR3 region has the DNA TGCGCCAGCAGTGAGAGGACAGGCAGAGAGCAGTACTTC. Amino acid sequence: CASSERTGREQYF.

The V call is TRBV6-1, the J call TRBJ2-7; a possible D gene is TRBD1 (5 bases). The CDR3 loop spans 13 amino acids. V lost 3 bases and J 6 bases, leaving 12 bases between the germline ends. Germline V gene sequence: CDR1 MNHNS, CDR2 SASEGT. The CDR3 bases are TGTGCCAGCAGTGAGGCCAGGGCAGGCGAGCAGTACTTC. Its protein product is CASSEARAGEQYF.

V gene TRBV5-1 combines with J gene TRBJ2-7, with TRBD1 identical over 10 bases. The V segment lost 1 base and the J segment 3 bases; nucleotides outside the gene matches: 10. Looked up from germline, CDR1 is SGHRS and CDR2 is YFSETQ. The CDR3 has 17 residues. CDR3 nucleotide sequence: TGCGCCAGCAGCTTGCGGACAGGGGGGTCCCAGAACTACGAGCAGTACTTC. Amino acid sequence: CASSLRTGGSQNYEQYF.

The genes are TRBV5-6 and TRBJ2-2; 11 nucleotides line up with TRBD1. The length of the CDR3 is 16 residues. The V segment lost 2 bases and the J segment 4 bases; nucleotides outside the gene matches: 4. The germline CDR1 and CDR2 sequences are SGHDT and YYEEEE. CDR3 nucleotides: TGTGCCAGCAGCTTCGGACAGGGGGCGGTCACCGGGGAGCTGTTTTTT. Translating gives CASSFGQGAVTGELFF.

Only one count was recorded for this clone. The CDR3 DNA sequence: TGTGCCAGCAGTTTAAATTGGGGCCCCTTATACGAGCAGTACTTC. Protein: CASSLNWGPLYEQYF. The chain is built from TRBV28 and TRBJ2-7, with TRBD1 as a possible D gene (5 bases). V lost 2 bases and J 4 bases, leaving 15 bases between the germline ends. This CDR3 contains 15 residues. From germline, CDR1 is MDHEN and CDR2 SYDVKM.

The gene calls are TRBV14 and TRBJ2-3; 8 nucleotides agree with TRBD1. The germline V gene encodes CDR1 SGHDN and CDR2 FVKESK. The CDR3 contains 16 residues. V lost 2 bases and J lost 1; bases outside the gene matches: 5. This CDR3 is CASSQTPGQGTDTQYF. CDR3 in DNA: TGTGCCAGCAGCCAAACGCCGGGACAGGGCACAGATACGCAGTATTTT.

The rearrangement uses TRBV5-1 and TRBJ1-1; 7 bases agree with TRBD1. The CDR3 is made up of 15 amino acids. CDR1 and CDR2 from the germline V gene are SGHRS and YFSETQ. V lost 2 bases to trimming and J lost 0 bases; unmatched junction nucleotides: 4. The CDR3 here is CASSLGQAVNTEAFF. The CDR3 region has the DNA TGCGCCAGCAGCTTAGGACAGGCCGTGAACACTGAAGCTTTCTTT.

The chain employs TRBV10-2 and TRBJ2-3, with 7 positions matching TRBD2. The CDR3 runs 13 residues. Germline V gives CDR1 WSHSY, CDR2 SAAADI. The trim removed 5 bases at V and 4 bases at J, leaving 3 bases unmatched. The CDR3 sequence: CASSRGGSDTQYF. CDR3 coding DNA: TGCGCCAGCAGTCGCGGGGGTTCAGATACGCAGTATTTT.

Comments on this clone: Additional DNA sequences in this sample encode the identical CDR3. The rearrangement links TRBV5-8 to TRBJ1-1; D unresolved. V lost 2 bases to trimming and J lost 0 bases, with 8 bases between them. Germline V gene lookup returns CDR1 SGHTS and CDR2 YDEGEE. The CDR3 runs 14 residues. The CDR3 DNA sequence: TGTGCCAGCAGCTTAACGGCTCTGAACACTGAAGCTTTCTTT. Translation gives CASSLTALNTEAFF.

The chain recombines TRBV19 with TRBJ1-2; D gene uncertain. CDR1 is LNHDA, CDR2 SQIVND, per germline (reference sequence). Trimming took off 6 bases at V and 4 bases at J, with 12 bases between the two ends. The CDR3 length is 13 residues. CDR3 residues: CASRREEFYGYTF. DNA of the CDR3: TGTGCCAGTAGGAGGGAGGAATTCTATGGCTACACCTTC.

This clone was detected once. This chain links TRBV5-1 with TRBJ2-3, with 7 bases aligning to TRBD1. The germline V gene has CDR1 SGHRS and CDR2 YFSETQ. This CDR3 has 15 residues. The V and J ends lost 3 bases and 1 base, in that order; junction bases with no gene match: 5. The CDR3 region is CASSWGQSGTDTQYF. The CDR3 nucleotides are TGCGCCAGCAGCTGGGGACAGTCTGGCACAGATACGCAGTATTTT.